This T cell receptor (beta chain) originates from a study of T-cell memory formation after mild COVID-19. Study observations and caveats: Prior to infection, memory already included some responding clones, suggesting cross-reactive memory joined.

The CDR3 is 14 residues long. The germline V and J ends were trimmed by 3 bases and 4 bases, with 13 bases remaining between them. CDR1 and CDR2 (germline): MDHEN, SYDVKM. This clonotype has only a few counts. The antigen remains unidentified. Sample barcodes and UMIs were carried by the TCR alpha and TCR beta cDNA libraries that 5'RACE generated with constant-segment primers. Each CDR3 protein is one row after TCRdb ran MiXCR on the 5' RACE reads. The sample lists a few hundred thousand distinct CDR3 sequences, roughly an eighth occurring once. V gene TRBV28 combines with J gene TRBJ2-7; no definite D call. The material sequenced was PBMCs or a T cell subset sorted from them (not recorded which). The receptor was derived from a man between 18 and 29 years old who had mild COVID-19 (a few samples of this study predate the infection). Cell type and time point are not known. The CDR3 region has the DNA TGTGCCAGCAGTTTCGGCGGAGTCCCTTACGAGCAGTACGTC. It translates to CASSFGGVPYEQYV.